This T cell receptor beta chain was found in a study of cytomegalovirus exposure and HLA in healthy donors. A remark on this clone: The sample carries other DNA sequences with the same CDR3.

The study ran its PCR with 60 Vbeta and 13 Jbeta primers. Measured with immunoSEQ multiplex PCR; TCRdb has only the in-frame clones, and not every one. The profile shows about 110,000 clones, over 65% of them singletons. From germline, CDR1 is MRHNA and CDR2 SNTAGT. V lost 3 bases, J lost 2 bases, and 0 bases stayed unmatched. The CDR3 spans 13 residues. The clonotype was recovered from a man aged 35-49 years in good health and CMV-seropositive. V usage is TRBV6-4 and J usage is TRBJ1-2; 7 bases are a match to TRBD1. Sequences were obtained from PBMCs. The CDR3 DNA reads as TGTGCCAGCAGTGAGACAGGGAACTATGGCTACACCTTC. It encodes CASSETGNYGYTF.